The source of this T cell receptor beta chain is a study of blood T cell repertoires in COVID-19. The assay was immunoSEQ multiplex PCR, and TCRdb's table has in-frame clones only and misses some. The sample lists over 200,000 clones, roughly 91% occurring once. The CDR3 consists of 14 residues. Germline CDR1 and CDR2: MNHNS and SASEGT. As concerns this clone: One end of the junction is discordant with germline, which a read error may explain.

J is TRBJ2-3 and V is TRBV6-1; maybe TRBD1 (5 bases). Sequenced sample: peripheral blood. This sequence originates from a woman aged 40 to 55 who had recovered from COVID-19. This chain's CDR3 is CASSELFQGRKIGF. The CDR3 nucleotides read TGTGCCAGCAGTGAATTGTTTCAGGGCCGGAAAATAGGCTTT.